The present entry profiles one T cell receptor beta chain with its context. These data belong to a study of blood T cell repertoires in COVID-19. Study in general: The origin of the acute and convalescent COVID-19 samples was the United States, Italy and Spain.

Germline V gene sequence: CDR1 SGHTA, CDR2 FQGTGA. V was cut by 0 bases and J by 2 bases, with 8 bases left in between. The CDR3 is made up of 15 amino acids. Libraries were prepared by immunoSEQ multiplex PCR; TCRdb keeps only in-frame clonotypes and omits some of them. The sample carries fewer than 90,000 clones, over 80% recorded once. The TCR originated in a woman of 80 years or more with active COVID-19. Sequenced material: peripheral blood. The chain employs TRBV7-3 and TRBJ2-1, with D perhaps TRBD2 (5 bases). The CDR3 DNA reads as TGTGCCAGCAGCTTAACGATGGGAGCCTACAATGAGCAGTTCTTC. Amino acids: CASSLTMGAYNEQFF.